Each of the 24 T cell receptor beta chains below was sequenced from the same sample in a study of T cells in Graves' hyperthyroidism and ophthalmopathy. The source material, RNA transcripts, was used to amplify TCR beta CDR3 regions. A set of HTBI primers served as the primers for a first-round RT-PCR of the TCR CDR3. TCRdb re-derived calls from the multiplex PCR reads in MiXCR, one entry per CDR3 protein. Among about 480,000 distinct CDR3 sequences listed, approximately 15% were seen once. The sample was blood. The receptors shown here come from a woman aged 18-29 years with Graves' hyperthyroidism.

This clonotype came up a few times. V is TRBV3-1 and J is TRBJ1-1; 7 bases are shared with TRBD1. The CDR3 loop spans 12 amino acids. Germline trimming cut 5 bases from V and 6 bases from J; bases unmatched to any gene: 3. Germline CDR1 is LGHDT and CDR2 is YNNKEL (reference sequence). Here the CDR3 reads CASSKGAAEAFF. The CDR3 nucleotides read TGTGCCAGCAGCAAGGGGGCAGCTGAAGCTTTCTTT. The full variable domain, rest sourced from reference TRBV3-1 and TRBJ1-1, is DTAVSQTPKYLVTQMGNDKSIKCEQNLGHDTMYWYKQDSKKFLKIMFSYNNKELIINETVPNRFSPKSPDKAHLNLHINSLELGDSAVYFCASSKGAAEAFFGQGTRLTVV.

This chain joins TRBV6-1 and TRBJ2-4; tentative D call: TRBD2 (5 bases). From germline, CDR1 is MNHNS and CDR2 SASEGT. This CDR3 spans 16 amino acids. Trimming left V 5 bases short and J 9 bases short, with 23 bases between. The CDR3 protein is CASSPHLTRSGSIQYF. As DNA, the CDR3 is TGTGCCAGCAGTCCCCACCTCACTAGGAGTGGAAGCATTCAGTACTTC.

This clonotype occurred many times. J is TRBJ1-1 and V is TRBV7-2; 8 positions match TRBD1. Germline loops: CDR1 SGHTA, CDR2 FQGNSA. The CDR3 contains 14 residues. V shed 4 bases and J 2 bases; nucleotides not matched to a gene: 3. CDR3 coding DNA: TGTGCCAGCAGCTGGGGACAGGCCAACACTGAAGCTTTCTTT. The encoded protein is CASSWGQANTEAFF.

Many counts were recorded for this clonotype. J is TRBJ1-2 and V is TRBV6-5, with 8 bases identical to TRBD1. There are 18 residues in the CDR3. With V trimmed by 0 bases and J by 4 bases, 13 bases remained unmatched. CDR1 and CDR2 from the germline V gene are MNHEY and SVGAGI. CDR3 residues: CASSYSLDRDPDGYGYTF. In nucleotides, the CDR3 is TGTGCCAGCAGTTACTCCCTGGACAGGGATCCAGACGGCTATGGCTACACCTTC.

This clonotype was seen ten or more times. The CDR3 DNA sequence: TGTGCCATCAGTGGACATGGGAGGGAGGCCTACGAGCAGTACTTC. This translates into CAISGHGREAYEQYF. The V and J genes are TRBV10-3 and TRBJ2-7; 7 bases agree with TRBD2. Unmatched junction bases numbered 8, after V lost 4 bases and J lost 2 bases. This CDR3 has 15 amino acids. Germline V lookup: CDR1 ENHRY, CDR2 SYGVKD.

This clonotype has at least ten counts. V is TRBV20-1 and J is TRBJ1-2; D possibly corresponds to TRBD1 (6 bases). The CDR3 consists of 13 residues. Germline CDR1 reads DFQATT; CDR2 reads SNEGSKA (reference sequence). The CDR3 sequence: CSLIRGAGYGYTF. The CDR3 coding sequence is TGCAGCCTAATACGGGGGGCAGGCTATGGCTACACCTTC.

This clonotype was counted at least ten times. This chain joins TRBV6-2 or TRBV6-3 and TRBJ1-2, with D possibly matching TRBD1 (5 bases). CDR1 is MNHEY, CDR2 SVGEGT, per germline. This CDR3 is built from 14 residues. V lost 6 bases, J lost 2 bases, and 13 bases lay in between. The CDR3 here is CASSLGHTNYGYTF. Here the CDR3 DNA reads TGTGCCAGCAGCCTAGGACATACGAACTATGGCTACACCTTC.

This clonotype was picked up a small number of times. A clone one base away is much larger, so this may be a read error. The CDR3 end shows no conserved phenylalanine or tryptophan, and so a read error is likely. The chain has TRBV15 and TRBJ1-1; D is unclear. From germline, CDR1 is LNHNV and CDR2 YYDKDF (reference sequence). V lost 8 bases and J 0 bases, leaving 7 bases between the germline ends. This CDR3 spans 12 amino acids. Written as DNA, the CDR3 is TGTGCCACCGGGCGGCTGAACACTGAAGCTTTCTCT. Its translation is CATGRLNTEAFS.

This clonotype was recorded many times. V and J are TRBV11-1 and TRBJ2-5, with D perhaps TRBD2 (6 bases). Germline V lookup: CDR1 SGHAT, CDR2 FQDESV (reference sequence). The CDR3 has 16 amino acids. The ends were cut back, 0 bases at V and 2 bases at J, with 13 bases in the middle. The CDR3 bases are TGTGCCAGCAGCTTAGCGCGGGGCAAGCGGCAAGAGACCCAGTACTTC. Its protein is CASSLARGKRQETQYF.

This clonotype came up many times. The V and J genes are TRBV7-9 and TRBJ2-7; D ambiguous. Germline V lookup: CDR1 SEHNR, CDR2 FQNEAQ (reference sequence). The CDR3 is 13 amino acids. Between the trimmed V and J ends, which lost 5 bases and 5 bases, there was a span of 13 bases. The CDR3 DNA sequence: TGTGCCAGCAGCCCAGGCTTCAGGCACGAGCAGTACTTC. It yields the protein CASSPGFRHEQYF. The whole variable domain, remainder taken from reference TRBV7-9 and TRBJ2-7, is DTGVSQNPRHKITKRGQNVTFRCDPISEHNRLYWYRQTLGQGPEFLTYFQNEAQLEKSRLLSDRFSAERPKGSFSTLEIQRTEQGDSAMYLCASSPGFRHEQYFGPGTRLTVT.

J is TRBJ2-1 and V is TRBV3-1; D is unresolved. The V end was cut by 6 bases, the J end by 6 bases, with 9 bases between. From germline, CDR1 is LGHDT and CDR2 YNNKEL (reference sequence). CDR3 length: 12 residues. CDR3 nucleotide sequence: TGTGCCAGCAGACTTGCTAGCAATGAGCAGTTCTTC. Protein sequence: CASRLASNEQFF.

This clonotype has only one observation. A junction boundary mismatches the germline segment, possibly from a read error. The chain couples TRBV11-2 to TRBJ2-3; D is ambiguous. The CDR3 is made up of 14 amino acids. Germline CDR1 reads SGHAT; CDR2 reads FQNNGV. DNA of the CDR3: TGTGCCAACAGCCAAGAAGTCTTCACAGATACGCAGTATTTT. It translates to CANSQEVFTDTQYF.

This clonotype has ten or more counts. The chain joins TRBV2 to TRBJ1-1, with TRBD1 matching over 10 bases. Germline V lookup: CDR1 SNHLY, CDR2 FYNNEI. The CDR3 spans 17 residues. V was clipped by 1 base and J by 5 bases; unmatched bases: 10. The CDR3 is CASSEVLNRDRGTEAFF. The CDR3 region has the DNA TGTGCCAGCAGTGAAGTATTAAACCGGGACAGGGGTACTGAAGCTTTCTTT.

In DNA, the CDR3 is TGCAGTGCCGGGGCAGGGATAAGCGAGCAGTACTTC. Protein: CSAGAGISEQYF. The chain employs TRBV20-1 and TRBJ2-7, with D perhaps TRBD1 or TRBD2 (5 bases each). Germline CDR1 is DFQATT and CDR2 is SNEGSKA (reference sequence). V lost 6 bases and J 6 bases, leaving 15 bases between the germline ends. This CDR3 has 12 amino acids.

This rearrangement joins TRBV4-2 to TRBJ2-7, with TRBD2 matching 8 bases. The CDR3 totals 16 residues. The V gene's germline CDR1 is LGHNA and CDR2 YNFKEQ. V shed 4 bases, J shed 4 bases, and the junction held 12 bases outside the gene matches. CDR3 in amino acids: CASSLDMGGRLYEQYF. CDR3 bases: TGTGCCAGCAGCCTCGACATGGGCGGGAGGTTATACGAGCAGTACTTC.

This clonotype has a single count. This chain links TRBV11-2 with TRBJ2-1, with TRBD2 matching 11 bases. CDR1 and CDR2 (germline): SGHAT, FQNNGV. Losses at the gene ends were 5 bases for V and 8 bases for J; bases not matched to a gene: 8. The CDR3 covers 15 residues. CDR3 loop: CASSELAGVTYEQFF. CDR3 sequence (DNA): TGTGCCAGCAGCGAACTAGCGGGAGTTACGTATGAGCAGTTCTTC.

This clonotype was detected a few times. V usage is TRBV5-4 and J usage is TRBJ2-7, with TRBD2 matching over 9 bases. Trimming at V came to 0 bases and at J to 5 bases, leaving 9 bases not matched to a gene. Germline V CDR1 and CDR2: SGHNT, YYREEE (reference sequence). This CDR3 is 16 amino acids long. The CDR3 region has the DNA TGTGCCAGCAGCTTGGCCGGCGGCGGGAGGGACCACGAGCAGTACGTC. It translates to CASSLAGGGRDHEQYV.

This clonotype showed up many times. The rearrangement links TRBV2 to TRBJ1-5, with TRBD1 matching 9 bases. This CDR3 is built from 14 residues. The V and J ends lost 5 bases and 6 bases, in that order; junction bases with no gene match: 5. CDR1 and CDR2 from the germline V gene are SNHLY and FYNNEI. This chain's CDR3 is CASSPTGGGQPQHF. For the CDR3, the DNA is TGTGCCAGCAGTCCCACAGGGGGCGGTCAGCCCCAGCATTTT. Combining the CDR3 with reference TRBV2 and TRBJ1-5 gives the whole variable domain EPEVTQTPSHQVTQMGQEVILRCVPISNHLYFYWYRQILGQKVEFLVSFYNNEISEKSEIFDDQFSVERPDGSNFTLKIRSTKLEDSAMYFCASSPTGGGQPQHFGDGTRLSIL.

This clonotype was seen many times. This chain uses TRBV10-2 with TRBJ2-3; 11 positions agree with TRBD2. V was pared by 2 bases and J by 0 bases, with 4 bases of the junction left unmatched. The CDR3 contains 17 residues. CDR1 and CDR2 from the germline V gene are WSHSY and SAAADI. Here the CDR3 DNA reads TGCGCCAGCAGTGAGCTAGCGGGAGGACCTAGCACAGATACGCAGTATTTT. The encoded protein is CASSELAGGPSTDTQYF.

This clonotype was observed many times. The V gene is TRBV7-9, the J gene TRBJ2-1; TRBD2 aligns across 10 bases. Per germline, CDR1 SEHNR and CDR2 FQNEAQ (reference sequence). Losses at the gene ends were 2 bases for V and 3 bases for J; bases not matched to a gene: 1. The CDR3 contains 15 residues. CDR3 region: CASSLSGRVYNEQFF. CDR3 in DNA: TGTGCCAGCAGCTTAAGCGGGAGGGTCTACAATGAGCAGTTCTTC.

J is TRBJ2-2 and V is TRBV14, with 8 bases lining up with TRBD2. V was clipped by 3 bases and J by 4 bases; unmatched bases: 4. The CDR3 has 15 residues. CDR1 and CDR2 (germline): SGHDN, FVKESK. This CDR3 reads CASSHSGDPTGELFF. DNA for the CDR3: TGTGCCAGCAGCCATAGCGGGGACCCCACCGGGGAGCTGTTTTTT.

This clonotype was found many times. The rearrangement links TRBV15 to TRBJ2-1; D ambiguous. The CDR3 spans 15 residues. The V end lost 1 base, the J end lost 5 bases, and 12 bases lay between the germline ends. Germline V gene data show CDR1 as LNHNV and CDR2 as YYDKDF (reference sequence). The CDR3 DNA follows: TGTGCCACCAGCAGAGGGCTAGAGTCAAACAATGAGCAGTTCTTC. As protein: CATSRGLESNNEQFF.

The chain joins TRBV2 to TRBJ2-7; 7 bases match TRBD2. The CDR3 sequence is 16 residues long. Germline V gene data show CDR1 as SNHLY and CDR2 as FYNNEI. V lost 6 bases and J lost 0; bases outside the gene matches: 11. The CDR3 is CASSQKWLAASYEQYF. The CDR3 nucleotides are TGTGCCAGCAGCCAGAAGTGGCTAGCGGCCTCCTACGAGCAGTACTTC.

The chain combines TRBV12-3 or TRBV12-4 with TRBJ2-1, with 10 bases matching TRBD2. CDR3 length: 16 residues. With V trimmed by 5 bases and J by 6 bases, 10 bases remained unmatched. The CDR3 DNA reads as TGTGCCAGCAGTAAGGCCGGGACTAGCGATTTCAATGAGCAGTTCTTC. Protein: CASSKAGTSDFNEQFF.